This T cell receptor (beta chain) was documented in a study of T cell responses to AZD1222 COVID-19 vaccine. Germline loops: CDR1 MNHEY, CDR2 SVGEGT. The length of the CDR3 is 16 residues. V shed 6 bases and J 2 bases; nucleotides not matched to a gene: 5. Only in-frame clones appear in the TCRdb table, and some are missing; sequencing was by immunoSEQ multiplex PCR. The sample yields 90,000 to 120,000 clones, about 86% seen once. The sequence was collected from an adult in good health. The source material was peripheral blood, sampled on day 0 of AZD1222 vaccination. The J gene is TRBJ1-6, the V gene TRBV6-2 or TRBV6-3; 9 positions match TRBD1. CDR3 in DNA: TGTGCCAGCAGCCCGGGACAGGGCACCTATAATTCACCCCTCCACTTT. Translated: CASSPGQGTYNSPLHF.